This paragraph reports one T cell receptor beta chain. Its target is unknown. This entry comes from a study of cytomegalovirus exposure and HLA in healthy donors. The study's findings and limits: Common viral pathogens were later found to be apparently linked to several of the most significant clusters. Reports credit the classifier with highly specific, highly sensitive diagnosis of cytomegalovirus status. For TCR beta chains, V- and J-gene trimming was later linked to a missense DCLRE1C variant.

Amplification used 60 Vbeta primers and 13 Jbeta primers. Sequencing was performed with immunoSEQ multiplex PCR; in TCRdb, only in-frame clones are kept and a portion is missing. Of roughly 120,000 clones in the sample, 77% are singletons; the top ten hold roughly 4%. The CDR3 runs to 13 residues. Trimming left V 10 bases short and J 1 base short, with 10 bases between. The germline CDR1 and CDR2 sequences are MNHEY and SVGAGI. What was sequenced was PBMCs. The receptor's source is a human donor in good health. V is TRBV6-5 and J is TRBJ2-2, with a weak D call TRBD1 (6 bases). The CDR3: CAIRQENTGELFF. The CDR3 coding sequence is TGTGCCATTAGACAGGAGAACACCGGGGAGCTGTTTTTT.